This T cell receptor beta chain was identified during a study of cytomegalovirus exposure and HLA in healthy donors. Study at large: Earlier results showed roughly 120 million unique TCR beta sequences derived from about 179 million T cells. Study-level findings and limits: Sequencing probably produced one cluster of sequence variants that were highly shared. It was reportedly the case that the classifier diagnosed cytomegalovirus status with high specificity and sensitivity.

The PCR used 60 Vbeta and 13 Jbeta primers. Sequenced by immunoSEQ multiplex PCR; TCRdb stores in-frame clones only, minus some. This table has some 140,000 clones, more than 75% appearing once. The CDR3 consists of 13 residues. The V and J ends lost 11 bases and 7 bases, in that order; junction bases with no gene match: 10. Germline V CDR1 and CDR2: SEHNR, FQNEAQ (reference sequence). This clone was recorded only once. Its antigen is as yet unknown. The V and J genes are TRBV7-9 and TRBJ1-5; 8 positions match TRBD1. The sequence was obtained from a young man in good health and CMV-seropositive. The sample consisted of PBMCs. CDR3 nucleotides: TGTGCCGGTTCCCAGGGGGCCCGCCAGCCCCAGCATTTT. As protein: CAGSQGARQPQHF.